This paragraph covers one T cell receptor beta chain sequence. This sample was taken from a study of OX40 agonist ivuxolimab in advanced cancers. The CDR3 length is 12 residues. The V and J ends lost 5 bases and 10 bases respectively, with 11 bases between them. Germline CDR1 is KGHSH and CDR2 is LQKENI. The data were produced by immunoSEQ multiplex PCR, yet TCRdb's version contains in-frame clones alone and is incomplete. The sample lists more than 55,000 clones, 80% to 90% seen once, with 3.5% to 5% in the top ten. The specimen comprised CD4+ or CD8+ T cells sorted from blood, sampled in a trial of the OX40 agonist ivuxolimab. The clonotype was recovered from an adult with an advanced solid tumor such as melanoma, head and neck, liver or kidney cancer. The chain couples TRBV18 to TRBJ2-2; the D is unclear. The CDR3: CASSLQRPELFF. The CDR3 bases are TGTGCCAGCTCATTACAACGACCGGAGCTGTTTTTT.